This T cell receptor beta chain was obtained from a study of response to subunit inactivated influenza vaccine. Study-level findings and limits: That few new T cells are recruited by each seasonal influenza vaccination was the authors' suggestion.

Concerning this clonotype: Its target is not known.

Each CDR3 protein is one row after TCRdb ran MiXCR on the RT-PCR reads. The data show approximately 490,000 distinct CDR3 sequences, approximately 7.8% seen once. Germline trimming cut 5 bases from V and 8 bases from J; bases unmatched to any gene: 12. From germline, CDR1 is DFQATT and CDR2 SNEGSKA (reference sequence). CDR3 length: 16 amino acids. The receptor was derived from a man aged 45 to 75 who received an inactivated influenza vaccine. The specimen comprised PBMCs from blood, sampled roughly 24 months after vaccination. The V gene is TRBV20-1, the J gene TRBJ2-3; TRBD2 matches at 14 bases. Here the CDR3 reads CSASDRLAGGPGTQYF. The DNA for the CDR3 is TGCAGTGCTTCTGACCGACTAGCGGGAGGGCCCGGTACGCAGTATTTT.